This T cell receptor beta chain was documented in a study of T cell responses to AZD1222 COVID-19 vaccine. Profiled with immunoSEQ multiplex PCR; TCRdb holds only in-frame clones, not every one. The data show 95,000 to 150,000 clones, roughly nine tenths seen once. CDR1 is SNHLY and CDR2 is FYNNEI in the germline V gene. V was clipped by 8 bases and J by 2 bases, with 8 bases between them. The CDR3 is made up of 12 amino acids. This chain uses TRBV2 with TRBJ2-3; the D gene is possibly TRBD2 (5 bases). The specimen was peripheral blood, collected on day 0 of AZD1222 vaccination. The receptor's source is an adult in good health. Written as DNA, the CDR3 is TGTGCCAGCCGGGGAGTCACAGATACGCAGTATTTT. This encodes CASRGVTDTQYF.